The 3 T cell receptor beta chains listed next were all sequenced from one sample in a study of response to subunit inactivated influenza vaccine. Each CDR3 protein gets one entry after TCRdb re-called the RT-PCR reads with MiXCR. Of some 500,000 distinct CDR3 sequences in the sample, 16% were seen once. The sequencing here drew on CD4+ T cells sorted from PBMCs, taken roughly 24 months after vaccination. The receptors here all came from a man between 45 and 75 years old who received an inactivated influenza vaccine.

The V gene is TRBV20-1, the J gene TRBJ1-1, with D perhaps TRBD1 (6 bases). The length of the CDR3 is 14 residues. V lost 1 base and J lost 5, with 14 bases in between. The germline V gene has CDR1 DFQATT and CDR2 SNEGSKA (reference sequence). CDR3 loop: CSARVGGPGTEAFF. CDR3 coding DNA: TGCAGTGCTAGAGTCGGGGGGCCGGGGACTGAAGCTTTCTTT.

The chain is built from TRBV20-1 and TRBJ1-3; D not certain. V was clipped by 3 bases and J by 3 bases, with 15 bases between them. The CDR3 sequence is 15 residues long. The germline V gene has CDR1 DFQATT and CDR2 SNEGSKA (reference sequence). DNA for the CDR3: TGCAGTGCTAGTTCGGCAGCCGATTTTGGAAACACCATATATTTT. Its translation is CSASSAADFGNTIYF.

The CDR3, as DNA: TGTGCCAGCAGCTCCGACAGGGCGGGATACGAGCAGTACTTC. It yields the protein CASSSDRAGYEQYF. The chain employs TRBV7-2 and TRBJ2-7; perhaps TRBD1 as D (7 bases). The CDR3 totals 14 residues. Trimming left V 4 bases short and J 4 bases short, with 14 bases between. The germline V gene encodes CDR1 SGHTA and CDR2 FQGNSA.